This TCR beta chain was sequenced for a study of blood T cell repertoires in COVID-19. Per the authors' pipeline: Amplification of reference gene primers provided the estimated nucleated cell counts. The assay was immunoSEQ multiplex PCR, and TCRdb's table has in-frame clones only and misses some. The V and J calls and clone size are taken from that table; D and trimming were inferred from the DNA. The sample lists a few hundred thousand clones, about 78% seen once, with 7.2% in the top ten. The CDR3 contains 17 residues. Germline V gene lookup returns CDR1 SGHTA and CDR2 FQGTGA. V gave up 5 bases and J gave up 5 bases; unmatched junction bases: 13.

The sample was peripheral blood. The TCR sequence derives from a woman aged 65 to 85 with acute or convalescent COVID-19. The chain recombines TRBV7-3 with TRBJ2-2, with 8 bases aligning to TRBD2. The CDR3 is CASSPEGYSGVTGELFF. The CDR3 DNA sequence: TGTGCCAGCAGCCCCGAAGGATATAGCGGGGTTACCGGGGAGCTGTTTTTT.